This T cell receptor beta chain was recorded in a study of cytomegalovirus exposure and HLA in healthy donors (dated by TCRdb to 2016 to 2017). A note on the overall study: An earlier analysis of more than 550 of the donors reported 276 Gb of sequence data and 95 million to 130 million unique TCR beta sequences obtained from about 200 million T cells. Genome-wide SNP genotypes for about three fifths of the roughly 670 donors were used in a later genetic analysis, which treated that subset as a discovery cohort. To decide whether each TCR beta V gene segment behaved as functional or pseudogenic, an earlier analysis of 587 of the donors relied on high-throughput TCR beta sequencing. An early release that covered about 600 HLA-typed donors contained 250 to 350 gigabases of sequencing data and around 85 million unique TCR sequences. The study profiled the T cell repertoires of 500 to 800 subjects by immunosequencing and related them to cytomegalovirus serostatus. Class I and class II HLA loci were covered by the typing at four-digit resolution. Every repertoire in the discovery cohort had been generated on one and the same sequencing platform. To predict cytomegalovirus infection status, the study combined high-throughput TCR immunosequencing, statistical association of individual TCRs with disease status, and machine learning. In addition to the first cohort of approximately 650 subjects, a separate validation cohort of approximately 130 different subjects was used. Rather than drawing on any new phenotypic data, the later analysis identified candidate immune exposures from TCR beta sequences and the way those sequences occurred across donors. Among the roughly 400 genotyped donors, approximately 81% belonged to the genetic ancestry cluster associated with self-reported Caucasian donors. In a later analysis, previously published TCR beta repertoires from 550 to 700 donors were re-analyzed and high-resolution HLA genotyping was added so that TCR occurrence patterns could be studied. The study aimed to test whether signatures of past pathogen exposure could be identified by cataloging public T cell receptors. Because of strong linkage in the cohort, a handful of DR-DQ haplotypes were treated as single units for association and clustering. Donor age, sex, ethnicity and CMV serostatus were compiled alongside the repertoire data. Typing coverage varied by locus: roughly 629-630 donors for A, B, C, DRB1 and DQB1; approximately 500 for DQA1; around 570 for DPA1; roughly 450 for DPB1. Among about 370 genotyped donors of the cohort, an average of approximately 200,000 unique TCR beta nucleotide sequences was sequenced per donor, of which about 19% were non-productive.

Study-level results and caveats: The study listed 170 or so TCR beta chains as associated with cytomegalovirus. HLA typing was unavailable for some donors at each locus, so association tests used only the typed subset. A further reported finding was that TCR beta sequences accurately predicted the HLA-A and HLA-B alleles for most subjects in the first cohort. While some public TCRs were present in many individuals, most TCR sequences turned up only very rarely across donors. The only immune exposure information available for the cohort was CMV serostatus. When HLA alleles, especially DR and DQ, strongly co-occurred, TCR associations were difficult to assign to individual alleles. The sequencing pipeline was judged likely to have produced a cluster of highly shared sequence variants as a technical artifact. According to a later genetic analysis, donors in an Asian-associated ancestry cluster had fewer N-insertions in productive TCRs than the approximately 630-donor mean. The cohort was sequenced for TCR beta chains only, and without alpha or paired-chain data the features that could be detected were limited. V-gene and J-gene trimming of TCR beta chains was associated with a missense DCLRE1C variant in a later genetic analysis, and the association was replicated in an independent cohort. The earlier analysis of approximately 540 of the donors excluded roughly 17 rarely observed V segments, including chromosome 9 orphons, because counts were too low. In a later analysis, several top co-occurrence clusters were reported to appear linked to parvovirus B19, influenza, CMV and Epstein-Barr virus. Broadly in line with IMGT annotations, most TCR beta V segments showed up in productive rearrangements about 90% or about 30% of the time in an earlier analysis of roughly 590 of the donors. According to a later analysis, TCR association rates differed among HLA loci, with DRB1 alleles showing the most associated TCRs and HLA-C alleles showing the fewest. Sequencing depth was assumed to be roughly uniform across donors in the presence/absence analyses, though that assumption may not hold. In vitro tests confirmed that a few of the cytomegalovirus-associated TCR beta chains recognize cytomegalovirus antigens. In a later analysis, around 17,000 TCR beta sequences were associated with specific HLA alleles at a false discovery rate of 0.05. In a later analysis, HLA-associated TCR beta chains were found to be more clonally expanded and to have lower generation probabilities than equally common non-associated chains. In a later analysis, most CMV-associated TCR beta chains were found to appear HLA-restricted, with HLA associations seemingly driven largely by CMV exposure. Linkage disequilibrium might explain the correlated functional status among segregating V segments, but an unknown experimental factor could not be ruled out. According to the authors, the approach could potentially be generalized to other disease states and immunological phenotypes. Cytomegalovirus status was reported to be diagnosed by the classifier with high specificity and sensitivity in both the original and validation cohorts. Some IMGT-functional V segments, including TRBV6-2 and TRBV6-3, could not be distinguished by the 87-base-pair reads and were therefore excluded.

Library preparation used the immunoSEQ multiplex PCR assay. For the multiplex PCR, a mixture combining 60 forward primers for TCR Vbeta segments and 13 reverse primers for TCR Jbeta segments was used. A multiplex PCR assay on genomic DNA amplified the CDR3 region of rearranged TCR beta genes. Amplified TCR beta libraries were sequenced as 87-base-pair reads on the Illumina HiSeq System. The authors processed their data as follows. A later analysis tallied tens of millions of unique TCR beta chains across the 666 repertoires, and around 9.9 million of those chains were shared by two or more donors. To remove PCR and sequencing errors, raw reads were error-corrected and collapsed into unique sequences using a nearest-neighbor algorithm that merged closely related sequences. V, D and J gene segments were assigned by aligning CDR3 sequences to IMGT reference sequences. For a sequence to be retained, a match of at least six nucleotides to both a V gene segment and a J gene segment was required. A rearrangement was called productive if the CDR3 had no stop codons and remained in frame with V and J, and every other rearrangement was called non-productive. Following IMGT convention, CDR3 was defined as the stretch from the second conserved V-encoded cysteine up to the conserved J-encoded phenylalanine. In an earlier analysis of approximately 590 of the donors, sequences lacking an unambiguous match to a single V gene segment were excluded. An earlier analysis of some 610 of the donors called V segments functional above 56.7% productive rearrangements and segregating when the between-donor standard deviation exceeded 5%. A statistical classification framework was built for diagnosing cytomegalovirus status from the catalog of TCR beta chain sequences. V and J gene assignment, in a later analysis, came from comparing TCR nucleotide sequences with IMGT/GENE-DB human TR gene sequences. The TCRdist pipeline was used in a later analysis to assign CDR3 sequences and most-parsimonious VDJ recombination scenarios. In a later analysis, each TCR beta chain was defined by its CDR3 amino acid sequence together with its V-gene family, and reads without a unique V-gene family were excluded. As a way to deal with suspected cross-contamination and a sequencing artifact, a later analysis dropped 640 or so nucleotide sequences that were highly shared and had low generation probability. In a later analysis, a clonal expansion index was calculated for each public chain from normalized within-repertoire ranks of inferred template counts. In a later analysis, generation probabilities were computed with a VDJ recombination model fitted to out-of-frame rearrangements, and the resulting probabilities were checked against IGoR. In a later analysis, hypergeometric tests were used to score TCR-TCR, TCR-HLA and TCR-CMV co-occurrence, with a repertoire-size bias correction applied to TCR pairs. To estimate false discovery rates, a later analysis permuted the HLA or CMV assignments 20 times. A later analysis grouped co-occurring TCRs with DBSCAN, adding TCRdist sequence similarity when clustering within HLA-allele-positive subsets. For co-occurrence clustering, repertoires with fewer than 30,000 or more than 120,000 public chains were excluded, along with 5 or 6 repertoires with anomalous nucleotide sharing. This is the immuneACCESS table as TCRdb keeps it, with only in-frame sequences that have V and J called. A part of the clones is gone; compared with another copy, unresolved V genes explain less than half, and the rest is unexplained. The D gene and trimming were derived from the DNA, and the V and J assignments and clone size from that table. Within this sample are approximately 190,000 clones, with around 86% of them counted one time only. The ten largest clones capture around 1.2% of the sample.

V is reduced by 5 bases and J by 6 bases, leaving a spacing of 12 bases between them. CDR1 SGHNT and CDR2 YYREEE are derived from the germline V gene (reference sequence). Reading from cysteine to phenylalanine, the CDR3 counts 13 amino acids. The only DNA kept is the CDR3, 39 bases in frame from the first base. The cohort was made up of about 670 healthy bone marrow donors. Cohort members were all nominally healthy when sampled, although unrecorded immune exposures were likely present. The donor tested CMV seronegative and was one of the 352 seronegative cohort members. A peripheral blood sample was collected from each donor, and TCR beta sequencing was performed on peripheral blood mononuclear cells. The Qiagen DNeasy Blood Extraction Kit was used to extract genomic DNA from the blood cell samples. A single count supports this clone. Which antigen it targets is not known. No base quality values were provided; no much bigger clone lies one nucleotide off.

The sequencing input was PBMCs. This clonotype was sampled from a man aged 25-40 years in good health and CMV-seronegative. The chain uses TRBV5-4 and TRBJ2-1; TRBD2 is a possible D gene, resting on 5 matching bases. In nucleotides, the sequence is TGTGCCAGCAGACCCGGGGTACGCAATGAGCAGTTCTTC. This translates into CASRPGVRNEQFF.